The clone carrying this T cell receptor (beta chain) was counted a few times. The antigen is not known. Though probably carrying unrecorded immune exposures, donors were nominally healthy at sampling. The CDR3 is 14 amino acids. The sample belongs to a study of cytomegalovirus exposure and HLA in healthy donors. Study results and caveats: Some V segments could not be told apart, so they were left out, TRBV6-2 and TRBV6-3 among them. Later analysis suggested links between common viral pathogens and several top significant clusters.

The PCR was carried out with 60 Vbeta primers and 13 Jbeta primers. TCRdb's table, derived via immunoSEQ multiplex PCR, lists solely in-frame clones and lacks some. The sample has fewer than 250,000 clones; approximately 75% are singletons. V is TRBV21-1 and J is TRBJ2-2; the table's D call, TRBD2, was not checked against the DNA. TRBV21-1 represents a pseudogene. This receptor was identified in a man aged 30 to 45 in good health and CMV-seropositive. Sequencing was done on a sample of PBMCs. Here the CDR3 reads CASSKARGTGELFF. The DNA of the CDR3 is TGTGCCAGCAGCAAAGCTCGGGGAACCGGGGAGCTGTTTTTT.